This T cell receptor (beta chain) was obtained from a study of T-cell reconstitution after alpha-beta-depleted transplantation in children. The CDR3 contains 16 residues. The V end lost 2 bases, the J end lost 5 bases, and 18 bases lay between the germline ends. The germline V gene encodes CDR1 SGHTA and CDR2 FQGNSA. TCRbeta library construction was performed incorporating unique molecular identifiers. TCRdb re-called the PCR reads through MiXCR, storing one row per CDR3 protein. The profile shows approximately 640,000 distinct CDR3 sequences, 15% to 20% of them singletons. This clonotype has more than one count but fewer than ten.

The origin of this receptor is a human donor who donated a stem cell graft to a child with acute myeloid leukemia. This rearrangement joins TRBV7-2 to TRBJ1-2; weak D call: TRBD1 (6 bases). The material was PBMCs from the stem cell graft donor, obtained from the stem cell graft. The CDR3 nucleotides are TGTGCCAGCAGCTTACCAGGGGCAGCGGGACCATATGGCTACACCTTC. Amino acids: CASSLPGAAGPYGYTF.